Listed below are T cell receptor beta chains from one sample, sequenced in a study of T cell responses to AZD1222 COVID-19 vaccine. TCRdb's copy holds only in-frame clones and misses some; the assay was immunoSEQ multiplex PCR. The table has 90,000 to 150,000 clones, about 87% seen once. The starting material was peripheral blood, obtained on day 0 of AZD1222 vaccination. These receptors originate from an adult in good health. Both conserved end residues are part of each CDR3. Each record gives: clone size, V gene, J gene, CDR3 length, D gene, CDR3 protein, CDR3 DNA. The D gene is left open where the match is weak. A clone size is listed for some rows: how often the clone was seen (once, few, many), or a class if it is expanded.

clone size: once
V gene: TRBV5-1
J gene: TRBJ1-5
CDR3 length: 15
D gene: TRBD1
CDR3 protein: CASSLGGTGGQPQHF
CDR3 DNA: TGCGCCAGCAGCTTGGGAGGGACAGGGGGTCAGCCCCAGCATTTT

clone size: NA
V gene: TRBV28
J gene: TRBJ2-1
CDR3 length: 17
D gene: TRBD1
CDR3 protein: CASNIPPGTGNSNEQFF
CDR3 DNA: TGTGCCAGCAATATCCCCCCCGGGACAGGTAACTCCAATGAGCAGTTCTTC

clone size: NA
V gene: TRBV5-1
J gene: TRBJ1-2
CDR3 length: 14
D gene: NA
CDR3 protein: CASSLVDTNYGYTF
CDR3 DNA: TGCGCCAGCAGCTTGGTGGACACCAACTATGGCTACACCTTC

clone size: once
V gene: TRBV11-1
J gene: TRBJ2-1
CDR3 length: 15
D gene: NA
CDR3 protein: CASSLGQGPYNEQFF
CDR3 DNA: TGTGCCAGCAGCTTAGGGCAGGGACCCTACAATGAGCAGTTCTTC

clone size: NA
V gene: TRBV5-1
J gene: TRBJ2-1
CDR3 length: 13
D gene: NA
CDR3 protein: CASSLGRNNEQFF
CDR3 DNA: TGCGCCAGCAGCTTGGGTAGAAACAATGAGCAGTTCTTC

clone size: NA
V gene: TRBV3-1/TRBV3-2
J gene: TRBJ2-1
CDR3 length: 15
D gene: NA
CDR3 protein: CASSGTGSSYNEQFF
CDR3 DNA: TGTGCCAGCAGCGGTACAGGGTCCTCCTACAATGAGCAGTTCTTC

clone size: NA
V gene: TRBV4-1
J gene: TRBJ2-7
CDR3 length: 13
D gene: NA
CDR3 protein: CASSQASGYEQYF
CDR3 DNA: TGCGCCAGCAGCCAAGCGTCAGGCTACGAGCAGTACTTC

clone size: NA
V gene: TRBV10-1
J gene: TRBJ2-1
CDR3 length: 12
D gene: NA
CDR3 protein: CASSERYNEQFF
CDR3 DNA: TGCGCCAGCAGTGAGAGGTACAATGAGCAGTTCTTC

clone size: NA
V gene: TRBV24-1
J gene: TRBJ1-5
CDR3 length: 15
D gene: TRBD1
CDR3 protein: CATSDFRQGGQPQHF
CDR3 DNA: TGTGCCACCAGTGATTTTAGACAGGGCGGTCAGCCCCAGCATTTT

clone size: NA
V gene: TRBV5-6
J gene: TRBJ2-5
CDR3 length: 15
D gene: NA
CDR3 protein: CASSPRDTTGETQYF
CDR3 DNA: TGTGCCAGCAGCCCACGGGACACTACGGGGGAGACCCAGTACTTC

clone size: NA
V gene: TRBV18
J gene: TRBJ2-5
CDR3 length: 14
D gene: TRBD2
CDR3 protein: CASSPREGQETQYF
CDR3 DNA: TGTGCCAGCTCACCCAGGGAGGGGCAAGAGACCCAGTACTTC

clone size: NA
V gene: TRBV6-4
J gene: TRBJ2-1
CDR3 length: 19
D gene: NA
CDR3 protein: CASSDPGVQFPSSYNEQFF
CDR3 DNA: TGTGCCAGCAGTGACCCCGGGGTCCAGTTCCCGAGCTCCTACAATGAGCAGTTCTTC

clone size: once
V gene: TRBV3-1/TRBV3-2
J gene: TRBJ1-2
CDR3 length: 14
D gene: NA
CDR3 protein: CASSLRAGGYGYTF
CDR3 DNA: TGTGCCAGCAGCCTCAGGGCCGGAGGCTATGGCTACACCTTC

clone size: once
V gene: TRBV2
J gene: TRBJ2-3
CDR3 length: 15
D gene: TRBD2
CDR3 protein: CASSDGGGGTDTQYF
CDR3 DNA: TGTGCCAGCAGTGACGGCGGGGGAGGGACAGATACGCAGTATTTT

clone size: NA
V gene: TRBV7-2
J gene: TRBJ2-2
CDR3 length: 14
D gene: NA
CDR3 protein: CASSSGRATGELFF
CDR3 DNA: TGTGCCAGCAGCTCGGGACGGGCAACCGGGGAGCTGTTTTTT

clone size: NA
V gene: TRBV5-1
J gene: TRBJ1-6
CDR3 length: 15
D gene: TRBD1
CDR3 protein: CASNYGTGKKEALHF
CDR3 DNA: TGCGCCAGCAATTACGGGACAGGGAAAAAGGAGGCCCTCCACTTT

clone size: NA
V gene: TRBV18
J gene: TRBJ1-2
CDR3 length: 17
D gene: NA
CDR3 protein: CASSPRELPGGNYGYTF
CDR3 DNA: TGTGCCAGCTCACCACGGGAGTTGCCAGGAGGAAACTATGGCTACACCTTC

clone size: NA
V gene: TRBV28
J gene: TRBJ1-3
CDR3 length: 15
D gene: NA
CDR3 protein: CASIAGSASGNTIYF
CDR3 DNA: TGTGCCAGCATAGCGGGGAGTGCCTCTGGAAACACCATATATTTT

clone size: NA
V gene: TRBV11-2
J gene: TRBJ2-2
CDR3 length: 13
D gene: NA
CDR3 protein: CASSISNTGELFF
CDR3 DNA: TGTGCCAGCAGCATCAGTAACACCGGGGAGCTGTTTTTT

clone size: NA
V gene: TRBV10-3
J gene: TRBJ2-5
CDR3 length: 13
D gene: NA
CDR3 protein: CAISEPAGETQYF
CDR3 DNA: TGTGCCATCAGTGAACCGGCAGGGGAGACCCAGTACTTC

clone size: NA
V gene: TRBV20-1
J gene: TRBJ1-2
CDR3 length: 11
D gene: NA
CDR3 protein: CSARDYYGYTF
CDR3 DNA: TGCAGTGCTAGAGATTACTATGGCTACACCTTC

clone size: NA
V gene: TRBV18
J gene: TRBJ2-3
CDR3 length: 18
D gene: TRBD2
CDR3 protein: CASSPSRGSAGDVDTQYF
CDR3 DNA: TGTGCCAGCTCACCGTCCCGGGGGAGCGCGGGGGATGTAGATACGCAGTATTTT